This paragraph covers one T cell receptor beta chain sequence. Its specificity is not known. The data originate from a study of untreated major depressive disorder. Findings and caveats of the study: Findings may not generalize because the study sample was small.

Each depressed patient was pairwise matched to a non-depressed control for sex, age, current smoking status and body mass index. Every participant had European ancestry. Patients had moderate to severe depression. The data were produced by immunoSEQ multiplex PCR, yet TCRdb's version contains in-frame clones alone and is incomplete. The data hold approximately 15,000 clones, with about 90% observed a single time. Sequencing was performed on CD4+ T cells from PBMCs. The TCR was taken from a man aged 25-45 years with major depressive disorder.

The CDR3 DNA sequence: TGTGCCAGCAAGGAAAGGGACTTGAACCCGCCCCAGCATTTT. This gives the protein CASKERDLNPPQHF. The rearrangement joins TRBV2 to TRBJ1-5; TRBD1 is a possible D gene (5 bases). Trimming took 7 bases from V and 9 from J, leaving 19 bases between them. CDR3 length equals 14 residues. CDR1 is SNHLY, CDR2 FYNNEI, per germline.